The 10 T cell receptor beta chains below come from one sample, sequenced in a study of blood T cells in healthy people across ages. Sample-barcoded 5' priming and a J-beta primer mix drove a second PCR of about 6 to 12 cycles. TCRdb ran MiXCR on the 5' RACE reads and lists one entry per CDR3 protein. The repertoire holds 550,000 to 700,000 distinct CDR3 sequences, with 27% as singletons. Sequences were obtained from blood. All receptors come from a woman in her 70s in good health.

To note about this clonotype: One end of the junction varies from germline; a read error may be responsible. The CDR3 DNA reads TGCACCAGCAGCCAAGTTGGAGGGATATACGAGCAGTACTTC. Encoded protein: CTSSQVGGIYEQYF. The rearrangement uses TRBV4-3 and TRBJ2-7, with a weak D call TRBD2 (6 bases). Per the germline V gene, CDR1 is LGHNA and CDR2 is YSLEER. This CDR3 has 14 residues.

The table lists this clonotype with a few counts. This sequence joins TRBV2 and TRBJ2-5; 9 nucleotides match TRBD1. CDR1 is SNHLY, CDR2 FYNNEI, per germline. V was clipped by 5 bases and J by 1 base; unmatched bases: 5. The CDR3 spans 15 residues. CDR3 sequence (DNA): TGTGCCAGCAGTTCGACAGGGGGAGGCCAAGAGACCCAGTACTTC. This translates into CASSSTGGGQETQYF.

V usage is TRBV27 and J usage is TRBJ1-1; 11 bases fit TRBD1. This CDR3 comprises 18 residues. Germline V lookup: CDR1 MNHEY, CDR2 SMNVEV (reference sequence). After removal of 2 bases from V and 4 bases from J, the junction contained 12 bases not matched to a gene. The CDR3 here is CASSLMGALGQGGTEAFF. In DNA, the CDR3 is TGTGCCAGCAGTTTAATGGGGGCCTTGGGACAGGGGGGCACTGAAGCTTTCTTT.

The chain couples TRBV9 to TRBJ1-5, with 9 bases fitting TRBD1. The CDR3 covers 16 residues. Germline trimming cut 1 base from V and 4 bases from J; bases unmatched to any gene: 6. Germline values: CDR1 SGDLS, CDR2 YYNGEE. The CDR3 reads CASSVSFGQGNQPQHF. The DNA of the CDR3 is TGTGCCAGCAGCGTAAGTTTTGGACAGGGGAATCAGCCCCAGCATTTT.

This clonotype was detected a few times. The chain uses TRBV7-2 and TRBJ2-1, with TRBD1 identical over 8 bases. Losses at the gene ends were 4 bases for V and 8 bases for J; bases not matched to a gene: 4. This CDR3 has 13 amino acids. Germline CDR1 and CDR2: SGHTA and FQGNSA. CDR3 nucleotide sequence: TGTGCCAGCAGCTCCAACAGGGGGTATGAGCAGTTCTTC. Its translation is CASSSNRGYEQFF.

This clonotype has a handful of counts. The rearrangement joins TRBV20-1 to TRBJ1-1; no firm D call. The V gene's germline CDR1 is DFQATT and CDR2 SNEGSKA (reference sequence). The V gene lost 7 bases and the J gene lost 0 bases, with 12 bases spanning the gap. The CDR3 spans 13 residues. The CDR3 protein is CSVQSHMNTEAFF. CDR3 nucleotides: TGCAGTGTTCAGTCTCACATGAACACTGAAGCTTTCTTT.

This clonotype was picked up a small number of times. This chain joins TRBV4-3 and TRBJ2-5, with 10 bases aligning to TRBD2. The J call may be in error: the DNA end matches TRBJ2-1 better. Germline V gene sequence: CDR1 LGHNA, CDR2 YSLEER. This CDR3 region has 15 residues. The CDR3 region is CASSQLSGGADEQFF. The CDR3 region has the DNA TGCGCCAGCAGCCAGCTAAGCGGGGGGGCGGATGAGCAGTTCTTC.

V and J are TRBV5-1 and TRBJ2-5; D ambiguous. The length of the CDR3 is 14 residues. CDR1 is SGHRS, CDR2 YFSETQ, per germline. Trimming removed 0 bases from V and 4 bases from J, with 10 bases in between. CDR3 in amino acids: CASSLDQVGETQYF. DNA of the CDR3: TGCGCCAGCAGCTTGGACCAGGTCGGAGAGACCCAGTACTTC.

This sequence joins TRBV4-3 and TRBJ2-4, with a possible D match to TRBD1 (6 bases). Germline V lookup: CDR1 LGHNA, CDR2 YSLEER. The CDR3 is 14 residues long. Between the trimmed V and J ends, which lost 4 bases and 8 bases, there was a span of 15 bases. The CDR3 DNA follows: TGCGCCAGCAGCCCAGGGATAGGGGGAGACATTCAGTACTTC. It encodes CASSPGIGGDIQYF.

Concerning this clonotype itself: A read error may account for a junction end that differs from germline. The chain carries TRBV6-5 and TRBJ1-1; D unclear. Germline CDR1 and CDR2: MNHEY and SVGAGI. The CDR3 covers 12 residues. CDR3 protein: CASRGANTDAFF. The CDR3 nucleotides read TGTGCCAGCCGAGGTGCGAACACTGATGCTTTCTTT.